The 15 T cell receptor beta chains reported below all come from one sample, sequenced in a study of cytotoxic CD8 clonotypes in ibrutinib-treated CLL. Libraries were prepared by immunoSEQ multiplex PCR; TCRdb keeps only in-frame clonotypes and omits some of them. The sample holds about 310,000 clones, about 77% seen once. Source: PBMCs, taken before ibrutinib treatment. These receptors were taken from a human donor with chronic lymphocytic leukemia.

This clone was recorded once. The CDR3 bases are TGTGCCTGGAGTGCGACAGGGGATCTTGGCTACACCTTC. Its protein is CAWSATGDLGYTF. V is TRBV30 and J is TRBJ1-2; 8 bases are shared with TRBD1. The germline V gene encodes CDR1 GTSNPN and CDR2 SVGIG (reference sequence). With V trimmed by 1 base and J by 7 bases, 5 bases remained unmatched. The CDR3 totals 13 residues.

This chain connects TRBV4-3 to TRBJ2-1, with 11 bases fitting TRBD2. The junction had 5 bases not matched to a gene; V was cut back by 4 bases and J by 3 bases. The CDR3 runs to 16 residues. The germline V gene has CDR1 LGHNA and CDR2 YSLEER. CDR3 amino acids: CASSRLAGGIYNEQFF. The CDR3 bases are TGCGCCAGCAGCCGATTAGCGGGAGGGATCTACAATGAGCAGTTCTTC.

The V call is TRBV30, the J call TRBJ2-7, with D perhaps TRBD2 (6 bases). Trimming removed 0 bases from V and 3 bases from J, with 12 bases in between. The CDR3 is 14 amino acids. CDR1 is GTSNPN, CDR2 SVGIG, per germline (reference sequence). Written as DNA, the CDR3 is TGTGCCTGGAGTGTGGGGGGAATTGGCTACGAGCAGTACTTC. It yields the protein CAWSVGGIGYEQYF.

In this sample, this clone turned up once. The V call is TRBV5-1, the J call TRBJ2-3; a possible D gene is TRBD2 (5 bases). This CDR3 is 15 amino acids long. CDR1 is SGHRS and CDR2 is YFSETQ in the germline V gene. V gave up 4 bases and J gave up 2 bases, with 14 bases separating them. CDR3 sequence reads: CASSLASSYTDTQYF. The CDR3 DNA reads as TGCGCCAGCAGCCTGGCTAGCAGCTACACAGATACGCAGTATTTT.

This chain uses TRBV11-3 with TRBJ2-7, with 7 bases identical to TRBD1. From germline, CDR1 is SGHNT and CDR2 YENEEA. The CDR3 has 13 amino acids. V shed 4 bases and J 3 bases; nucleotides not matched to a gene: 3. The DNA for the CDR3 is TGTGCCAGCAGCTCGGGACAGTTCTACGAGCAGTACTTC. Residues: CASSSGQFYEQYF.

This chain links TRBV18 with TRBJ2-2; 7 bases agree with TRBD1. V was pared by 6 bases and J by 0 bases, with 7 bases of the junction left unmatched. Germline V gene data show CDR1 as KGHSH and CDR2 as LQKENI. The CDR3 sequence is 16 residues long. The CDR3 coding sequence is TGTGCCAGCTCCCTAGACAGGGCCTCGAACACCGGGGAGCTGTTTTTT. It codes for CASSLDRASNTGELFF.

The chain has TRBV4-2 and TRBJ2-5; possibly TRBD2 for D (7 bases). This CDR3 has 15 residues. CDR1 and CDR2 from the germline V gene are LGHNA and YNFKEQ. The V and J ends lost 6 bases and 5 bases respectively, with 19 bases between them. For the CDR3, the DNA is TGTGCCAGCAGACGGATAGCGGAGGGGGGGGAGACCCAGTACTTC. Translation gives CASRRIAEGGETQYF.

The chain uses TRBV25-1 and TRBJ2-4; D ambiguous. V shed 1 base and J shed 0 bases, with 7 bases lying between them. The CDR3 is 15 residues long. Germline CDR1 MGHDK, CDR2 SYGVNS. The CDR3 reads CASSELTEAKNIQYF. The DNA for the CDR3 is TGTGCCAGCAGTGAATTAACGGAAGCCAAAAACATTCAGTACTTC. Full variable domain (missing parts from reference TRBV25-1 and TRBJ2-4): EADIYQTPRYLVIGTGKKITLECSQTMGHDKMYWYQQDPGMELHLIHYSYGVNSTEKGDLSSESTVSRIRTEHFPLTLESARPSHTSQYLCASSELTEAKNIQYFGAGTRLSVL.

The rearrangement uses TRBV28 and TRBJ2-4; D remains ambiguous. The V end lost 5 bases, the J end lost 6 bases, and 20 bases lay between the germline ends. Germline-derived CDR1 and CDR2 are MDHEN and SYDVKM. The CDR3 consists of 16 residues. CDR3 sequence (DNA): TGTGCCAGCAGTGCCTCTCATGGGCGGATGCGAAACATTCAGTACTTC. The encoded protein is CASSASHGRMRNIQYF.

V is TRBV5-1 and J is TRBJ2-1, with 7 bases lining up with TRBD2. CDR1 SGHRS and CDR2 YFSETQ come from the germline V gene. The CDR3 spans 19 residues. With 1 base clipped from V and 0 bases from J, the junction kept 13 bases outside the gene matches. In DNA form, the CDR3 reads TGCGCCAGCAGCTTGCCCCTTGTTCGGGAGGTCAGCTCCTACAATGAGCAGTTCTTC. It encodes CASSLPLVREVSSYNEQFF.

The rearrangement uses TRBV15 and TRBJ2-1; D is perhaps TRBD2 (6 bases). The CDR3 has 13 residues. V was cut by 10 bases and J by 0 bases, with 10 bases left in between. CDR1 is LNHNV and CDR2 is YYDKDF in the germline V gene (reference sequence). The chain's CDR3 is CAIGEVSYNEQFF. The CDR3 region has the DNA TGTGCCATTGGGGAGGTCTCCTACAATGAGCAGTTCTTC.

The chain recombines TRBV18 with TRBJ2-3, with D tentatively TRBD1 or TRBD2 (5 bases each). V was shortened by 6 bases and J by 3 bases, with 16 bases between the two germline ends. Germline CDR1 and CDR2: KGHSH and LQKENI. This CDR3 is built from 15 residues. The CDR3 reads CASSPRFGGTDTQYF. Here the CDR3 DNA reads TGTGCCAGCTCTCCCCGGTTTGGGGGTACAGATACGCAGTATTTT.

The chain uses TRBV9 and TRBJ2-1, with 12 bases lining up with TRBD2. The CDR3 loop spans 15 amino acids. The junction had 6 bases not matched to a gene; V was cut back by 3 bases and J by 8 bases. CDR1 is SGDLS and CDR2 is YYNGEE in the germline V gene. Written as DNA, the CDR3 is TGTGCCAGCAGCGCCAGACTAGCGGGAGTATATGAGCAGTTCTTC. Protein product: CASSARLAGVYEQFF.

A remark on this clone: Additional DNA sequences in this sample encode the identical CDR3. This chain connects TRBV5-1 to TRBJ2-7, with 10 bases that match TRBD1. Trimming at V came to 4 bases and at J to 5 bases, leaving 6 bases not matched to a gene. The CDR3 loop spans 14 amino acids. Germline V gene sequence: CDR1 SGHRS, CDR2 YFSETQ. For the CDR3, the DNA is TGCGCCAGCAGCCCCAGACAGGGGGCGAACGAGCAGTACTTC. It is translated as CASSPRQGANEQYF. Together with reference TRBV5-1 and TRBJ2-7, the CDR3 gives the full variable domain: KAGVTQTPRYLIKTRGQQVTLSCSPISGHRSVSWYQQTPGQGLQFLFEYFSETQRNKGNFPGRFSGRQFSNSRSEMNVSTLELGDSALYLCASSPRQGANEQYFGPGTRLTVT.

The chain carries TRBV21-1 and TRBJ1-1; the table gives TRBD1 as D, unverified against the DNA. TRBV21-1 is a known pseudogene. The CDR3 loop spans 14 amino acids. The CDR3: CASGKTGGASEAFF. In DNA, the CDR3 is TGTGCCAGCGGAAAGACAGGGGGCGCGTCTGAAGCTTTCTTT.